The 2 T cell receptor beta chains reported below all come from one sample, sequenced in a study of T cell responses to AZD1222 COVID-19 vaccine. This table comes from immunoSEQ multiplex PCR, and its TCRdb copy is limited to in-frame clones, with some not included. The sample lists tens of thousands of clones; roughly 90% were seen once. This specimen was peripheral blood, taken on day 0 of AZD1222 vaccination. These receptor sequences come from an adult in good health.

The V gene is TRBV7-3, the J gene TRBJ1-1, with TRBD1 as a possible D gene (6 bases). The CDR3 covers 13 residues. Germline CDR1 and CDR2: SGHTA and FQGTGA. With 5 bases removed from V and 4 bases from J, the gap between germline ends came to 11 bases. The CDR3 nucleotides are TGTGCCAGCAGCCCGGGGGCGGGCACTGAAGCTTTCTTT. Amino acid sequence: CASSPGAGTEAFF.

The genes are TRBV14 and TRBJ2-5; possible D gene TRBD2, 5 bases. The ends were cut back, 3 bases at V and 2 bases at J, with 19 bases in the middle. This CDR3 region has 17 residues. The germline V gene encodes CDR1 SGHDN and CDR2 FVKESK. The CDR3 DNA reads as TGTGCCAGCAGCCACTGGCTCGAGGACTTCAAACAAGAGACCCAGTACTTC. Its protein is CASSHWLEDFKQETQYF.